What follows are 30 T cell receptor beta chains derived from one specimen sequenced in a study of T cells in Graves' hyperthyroidism and ophthalmopathy. Amplification of TCR beta CDR3 regions was performed using RNA transcripts as template. The HTBI primer set served for first-round RT-PCR of the TCR CDR3. A single record per CDR3 protein comes from TCRdb applying MiXCR to the multiplex PCR reads. The sample shows approximately 350,000 distinct CDR3 sequences, approximately 16% of them seen only once. Sequenced sample: blood. The origin of the receptors is a woman aged 55-70 years with Graves' ophthalmopathy.

The V gene is TRBV7-3, the J gene TRBJ2-2; 10 positions match TRBD2. Germline V lookup: CDR1 SGHTA, CDR2 FQGTGA. CDR3 length equals 16 residues. With V trimmed by 5 bases and J by 6 bases, 9 bases remained unmatched. CDR3 protein: CASSAPSGSRPGELFF. The CDR3, as DNA: TGTGCCAGCAGCGCCCCTAGCGGGAGCCGACCCGGGGAGCTGTTTTTT.

In this sample, this clonotype turned up many times. V gene TRBV12-3 or TRBV12-4 combines with J gene TRBJ2-1; TRBD2 matches 9 bases. The CDR3 loop spans 15 amino acids. The junction had 12 bases not matched to a gene; V was cut back by 6 bases and J by 9 bases. CDR3 sequence reads: CASRRRTSEKSEQFF. As DNA, the CDR3 is TGTGCCAGCAGAAGGCGGACTAGCGAAAAGAGTGAGCAGTTCTTC.

This chain joins TRBV30 and TRBJ1-5, with D unresolved. This CDR3 is 12 amino acids long. Trimming took 2 bases from V and 3 from J, leaving 5 bases between them. CDR1 GTSNPN and CDR2 SVGIG come from the germline V gene (reference sequence). In nucleotides, the CDR3 is TGTGCCTGGAGTTCTAACAATCAGCCCCAGCATTTT. This sequence encodes CAWSSNNQPQHF.

This clonotype came up many times. The chain has TRBV6-1 and TRBJ2-3; TRBD1 or TRBD2 may be the D gene (5 bases each). The CDR3 contains 15 residues. V was clipped by 5 bases and J by 4 bases, with 16 bases between them. The germline CDR1 and CDR2 sequences are MNHNS and SASEGT. In DNA, the CDR3 is TGTGCCAGCAGTTTGGGACGGGTAGGAGCAGATACGCAGTATTTT. Protein sequence: CASSLGRVGADTQYF.

This clonotype was counted at least ten times. The genes are TRBV28 and TRBJ2-7; TRBD1 might be the D (8 bases). The V and J ends lost 3 bases and 6 bases respectively, with 12 bases between them. Germline CDR1 MDHEN, CDR2 SYDVKM. The CDR3 has 13 residues. Written as DNA, the CDR3 is TGTGCCAGCAGTTTCTACAGGGGGGGCGAGCAGTACTTC. Translation gives CASSFYRGGEQYF.

In this sample, this clonotype turned up a few times. V usage is TRBV12-3 or TRBV12-4 and J usage is TRBJ2-3; 11 bases fit TRBD2. This CDR3 has 17 amino acids. J lost 1 base, V lost 5 bases, and 8 bases had no gene match. CDR3 loop: CASSRPQLAGGTDTQYF. The CDR3 DNA reads TGTGCCAGCAGTCGGCCGCAACTAGCGGGAGGCACAGATACGCAGTATTTT.

Details on this clonotype: It may be a read error: a sequence one base away is much more abundant. This rearrangement joins TRBV7-2 to TRBJ2-3; 10 bases line up with TRBD2. The CDR3 covers 18 residues. The V gene's germline CDR1 is SGHTA and CDR2 FQGNSA. CDR3 sequence reads: CASSLGISGRPAADTRYF. DNA for the CDR3: TGTGCCAGCAGCTTAGGGATTAGCGGGAGGCCGGCGGCAGATACGCGGTATTTT.

This clonotype appeared many times. This chain links TRBV20-1 with TRBJ2-5; the match to TRBD1 covers 9 bases. V trimming: 5 bases; J trimming: 6 bases; junction bases outside the gene matches: 7. The CDR3 is 13 residues long. The germline gives CDR1 DFQATT, CDR2 SNEGSKA (reference sequence). The CDR3, as DNA: TGCAGTGCTGGCGGACAGGGGCCGCAGACCCAGTACTTC. Protein sequence: CSAGGQGPQTQYF.

This clonotype was seen at least ten times. The genes are TRBV30 and TRBJ2-1, with 7 bases that match TRBD1. Looked up from germline, CDR1 is GTSNPN and CDR2 is SVGIG (reference sequence). Germline trimming cut 1 base from V and 3 bases from J; bases unmatched to any gene: 6. The CDR3 totals 15 residues. For the CDR3, the DNA is TGTGCCTGGAGTGAAAACAGGGGTTACTACAATGAGCAGTTCTTC. Translation gives CAWSENRGYYNEQFF.

This clonotype has ten or more counts. The rearrangement links TRBV9 to TRBJ2-1, with TRBD2 matching 11 bases. This CDR3 region has 15 residues. Germline loops: CDR1 SGDLS, CDR2 YYNGEE. Losses at the gene ends were 0 bases for V and 6 bases for J; bases not matched to a gene: 2. For the CDR3, the DNA is TGTGCCAGCAGCGTAGTTACTAGCGGGAGCAATGAGCAGTTCTTC. Its translation is CASSVVTSGSNEQFF.

This clonotype was observed many times. This chain uses TRBV30 with TRBJ2-3; the D gene is possibly TRBD2 (6 bases). The CDR3 sequence is 14 residues long. CDR1 is GTSNPN, CDR2 SVGIG, per germline (reference sequence). Trimming left V 2 bases short and J 1 base short, with 10 bases between. The CDR3 loop is CAWSPTGGTDTQYF. The CDR3 DNA follows: TGTGCCTGGAGTCCCACGGGGGGCACAGATACGCAGTATTTT.

This clonotype was counted at least ten times. The V call is TRBV28, the J call TRBJ2-3; no reliable D call. The length of the CDR3 is 15 residues. The V and J ends lost 5 bases and 7 bases respectively, with 19 bases between them. Germline values: CDR1 MDHEN, CDR2 SYDVKM. The CDR3 region is CASSPQDPTFNTQYF. CDR3 sequence (DNA): TGTGCCAGCAGTCCCCAAGACCCCACGTTTAATACGCAGTATTTT.

The sample holds a few counts of this clonotype. The J gene is TRBJ2-7, the V gene TRBV10-2, with 11 bases identical to TRBD1. Losses at the gene ends were 6 bases for V and 6 bases for J; bases not matched to a gene: 7. The CDR3 has 14 residues. CDR1 is WSHSY and CDR2 is SAAADI in the germline V gene. In DNA, the CDR3 is TGCGCCAGCAGCGGGACAGGGGGACGGGGCGAGCAGTACTTC. Its protein product is CASSGTGGRGEQYF.

This clonotype was counted only a few times. This rearrangement joins TRBV19 to TRBJ2-7; D is perhaps TRBD1 or TRBD2 (5 bases each). CDR1 is LNHDA and CDR2 is SQIVND in the germline V gene (reference sequence). The CDR3 sequence is 12 residues long. V lost 10 bases and J 2 bases, leaving 12 bases between the germline ends. The CDR3 bases are TGTGCCATAAGGGGACGGCCCTACGAGCAGTACTTC. This codes for CAIRGRPYEQYF.

This clonotype has more than one count but fewer than ten. The chain couples TRBV29-1 to TRBJ2-5, with TRBD2 identical over 13 bases. In germline, CDR1 is SQVTM, CDR2 ANQGSEA. V dropped 4 bases and J dropped 4; count of bases not matched to a gene: 0. This CDR3 contains 13 residues. The CDR3 loop is CSVGLAGGETQYF. The CDR3 DNA is TGCAGCGTTGGACTAGCGGGAGGAGAGACCCAGTACTTC.

This clonotype was counted only a few times. J is TRBJ2-1 and V is TRBV9; tentative D call: TRBD2 (7 bases). Germline V gives CDR1 SGDLS, CDR2 YYNGEE. This CDR3 comprises 15 residues. V was clipped by 0 bases and J by 9 bases, with 16 bases between them. CDR3 nucleotides: TGTGCCAGCAGCGTAGGAGGGGGGAGGGCCGCTGAGCAGTTCTTC. Protein sequence: CASSVGGGRAAEQFF.

This clonotype was counted only a few times. The V gene is TRBV24-1, the J gene TRBJ1-6, with 8 bases fitting TRBD1. V trimming: 12 bases; J trimming: 9 bases; junction bases outside the gene matches: 9. The CDR3 extends over 13 amino acids. Germline CDR1 KGHDR, CDR2 SFDVKD. As DNA, the CDR3 is TGTGCCTTCCAGGGGGCCGGTGGTTCACCCCTCCACTTT. Residues: CAFQGAGGSPLHF.

The rearrangement links TRBV6-1 to TRBJ1-2, with D hard to call. V was shortened by 5 bases and J by 4 bases, with 14 bases between the two germline ends. This CDR3 is built from 14 residues. Germline values: CDR1 MNHNS, CDR2 SASEGT. In nucleotides, the CDR3 is TGTGCCAGCAGTTATGCGCCGGACCGCTATGGCTACACCTTC. Protein sequence: CASSYAPDRYGYTF.

This clonotype was recorded a few times. CDR3 nucleotides: TGTGCCAGTAGTGCCGTGGGCCAGCCCCAGCATTTT. This codes for CASSAVGQPQHF. V and J are TRBV19 and TRBJ1-5; D gene ambiguous. The germline V gene encodes CDR1 LNHDA and CDR2 SQIVND (reference sequence). With 5 bases removed from V and 7 bases from J, the gap between germline ends came to 9 bases. The CDR3 contains 12 residues.

This chain links TRBV28 with TRBJ2-3; possibly TRBD1 for D (6 bases). The germline V gene encodes CDR1 MDHEN and CDR2 SYDVKM. CDR3 length: 15 residues. V was pared by 6 bases and J by 1 base, with 14 bases between. CDR3 in amino acids: CASSPTGSGTDTQYF. The CDR3 coding sequence is TGTGCCAGCAGCCCCACAGGGTCAGGCACAGATACGCAGTATTTT.

This clonotype was found many times. This chain connects TRBV29-1 to TRBJ2-7; 7 positions agree with TRBD1. The CDR3 contains 13 residues. V was clipped by 5 bases and J by 6 bases; unmatched bases: 10. Per the germline V gene, CDR1 is SQVTM and CDR2 is ANQGSEA. CDR3 region: CSVRTGEGREQYF. The CDR3 DNA reads TGCAGCGTTCGGACAGGAGAAGGCCGCGAGCAGTACTTC.

This clonotype has more than one count but fewer than ten. V is TRBV20-1 and J is TRBJ2-4, with TRBD2 as a possible D gene (6 bases). V was shortened by 3 bases and J by 6 bases, with 21 bases between the two germline ends. The CDR3 is 16 residues long. The V gene's germline CDR1 is DFQATT and CDR2 SNEGSKA (reference sequence). The CDR3: CSARGPVGGLGNIQYF. In DNA form, the CDR3 reads TGCAGTGCTAGGGGACCCGTGGGAGGATTGGGAAACATTCAGTACTTC.

This clonotype has a count of ten or more. V is TRBV4-1 and J is TRBJ1-1; TRBD1 matches 7 bases. The CDR3 is made up of 14 amino acids. CDR1 MGHRA and CDR2 YSYEKL come from the germline V gene. V was clipped by 1 base and J by 8 bases; unmatched bases: 7. This CDR3 reads CASSQGDRSLEAFF. The CDR3 coding sequence is TGCGCCAGCAGCCAAGGGGACAGATCCCTCGAAGCTTTCTTT.

This clonotype was observed at least ten times. The chain uses TRBV12-3 or TRBV12-4 and TRBJ2-5; D is unresolved. The germline V and J ends were trimmed by 2 bases and 5 bases, with 12 bases remaining between them. CDR3 length: 14 residues. Here the CDR3 reads CASSLLPSAETQYF. The CDR3 bases are TGTGCCAGCAGTTTATTACCCTCCGCCGAGACCCAGTACTTC.

The table lists this clonotype with many counts. V is TRBV29-1 and J is TRBJ2-7, with 8 nucleotides matching TRBD2. CDR3 size: 13 residues. Germline V lookup: CDR1 SQVTM, CDR2 ANQGSEA. The V and J ends lost 4 bases and 4 bases, in that order; junction bases with no gene match: 6. The CDR3 DNA is TGCAGCGTTGGGACTAGCAGATTATACGAGCAGTACTTC. Amino acids: CSVGTSRLYEQYF.

Of note for this clonotype: It may be a read error: a sequence one base away is much more abundant. J is TRBJ1-4 and V is TRBV12-3 or TRBV12-4, with unresolved D. This CDR3 is built from 16 residues. Trimming took off 3 bases at V and 7 bases at J, with 18 bases between the two ends. As DNA, the CDR3 is TGTGCCAGCAGTTTTGGAGGTGGACGGATCTCTGAAAAACTGTTTTTT. Translation: CASSFGGGRISEKLFF.

This clonotype was counted a few times. The rearrangement joins TRBV20-1 to TRBJ2-7, with 8 bases that match TRBD2. This CDR3 has 15 residues. CDR1 and CDR2 from the germline V gene are DFQATT and SNEGSKA (reference sequence). With 7 bases clipped from V and 2 bases from J, the junction kept 13 bases outside the gene matches. The CDR3 region is CSVNRLAGPTYEQYF. CDR3 in DNA: TGCAGTGTCAATCGCCTAGCGGGCCCAACCTACGAGCAGTACTTC.

This clonotype showed up just a few times. V gene TRBV6-5 combines with J gene TRBJ2-6, with TRBD2 matching 10 bases. Germline V gene lookup returns CDR1 MNHEY and CDR2 SVGAGI. The J segment lost 4 bases and the V segment lost 6 bases, leaving 6 bases of the junction unmatched. The CDR3 extends over 16 amino acids. The CDR3 reads CASSLAGGAGANVLTF. The CDR3 region has the DNA TGTGCCAGCAGCTTAGCGGGAGGAGCAGGGGCCAACGTCCTGACTTTC.

This chain joins TRBV10-2 and TRBJ2-3; the match to TRBD2 covers 7 bases. The CDR3 runs 18 residues. V dropped 2 bases and J dropped 2; count of bases not matched to a gene: 13. Looked up from germline, CDR1 is WSHSY and CDR2 is SAAADI. The CDR3 loop is CASSEPPFSSGATDTQYF. The CDR3 region has the DNA TGCGCCAGCAGTGAGCCCCCCTTCTCGAGCGGGGCCACAGATACGCAGTATTTT.

In its sample, this clonotype was seen a few times. The chain employs TRBV2 and TRBJ1-2, with 7 bases identical to TRBD1. The CDR3 is 14 residues long. Germline CDR1 SNHLY, CDR2 FYNNEI. J gave up 3 bases and V 3 bases, and 4 bases lay outside the gene matches. CDR3: CASSDQGVDYGYTF. The CDR3, as DNA: TGTGCCAGCAGTGACCAGGGGGTGGACTATGGCTACACCTTC.